This T cell receptor (beta chain) was documented in a study of blood T cells in healthy people across ages. Whole-study findings and limits: A greater number of naive CD4+ cells and higher diversity distinguished long-lived donors from aged donors. Estimates of total diversity, which came from one million sequenced T cells, were considered to be underestimates.

A J-beta primer mix and a sample-barcoded 5' primer were used in a second PCR of roughly 7 to 12 cycles. CDR3-containing paired-end reads numbered at least 3 million in each sample. One entry per CDR3 protein, called by TCRdb with MiXCR from the 5' RACE reads. The repertoire holds 800,000 or so distinct CDR3 sequences, with around two thirds as singletons. Russia was home to the donors, healthy Caucasian individuals aged roughly 6 to 100. On this clonotype itself: Its antigen is unidentified.

J lost 5 bases, V lost 1 base, and 13 bases had no gene match. This CDR3 has 17 amino acids. Germline V gene sequence: CDR1 SGHTA, CDR2 FQGNSA. The chain carries TRBV7-2 and TRBJ2-5; TRBD2 aligns across 7 bases. The TCR comes from a young man in good health. What was sequenced was blood. The CDR3 nucleotides are TGTGCCAGCAGCTTAGGTGGAGTCGCGGCCGGGGGGGAGACCCAGTACTTC. Amino acid sequence: CASSLGGVAAGGETQYF.